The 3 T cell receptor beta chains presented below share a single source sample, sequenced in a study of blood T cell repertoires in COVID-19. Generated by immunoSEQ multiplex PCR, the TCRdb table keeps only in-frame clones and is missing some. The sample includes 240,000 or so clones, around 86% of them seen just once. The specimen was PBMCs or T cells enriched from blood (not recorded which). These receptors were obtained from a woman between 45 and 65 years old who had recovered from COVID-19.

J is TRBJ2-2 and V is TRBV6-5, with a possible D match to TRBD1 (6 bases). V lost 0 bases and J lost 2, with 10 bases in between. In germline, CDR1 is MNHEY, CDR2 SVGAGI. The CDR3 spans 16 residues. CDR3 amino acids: CASSYSRTVNTGELFF. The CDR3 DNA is TGTGCCAGCAGTTACTCGCGGACAGTTAACACCGGGGAGCTGTTTTTT.

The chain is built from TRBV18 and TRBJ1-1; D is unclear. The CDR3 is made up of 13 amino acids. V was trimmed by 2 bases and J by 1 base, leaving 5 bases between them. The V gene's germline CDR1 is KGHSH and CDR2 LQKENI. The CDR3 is CASSPNQNTEAFF. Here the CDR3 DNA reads TGTGCCAGCTCACCAAATCAGAACACTGAAGCTTTCTTT. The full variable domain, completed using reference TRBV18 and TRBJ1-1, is NAGVMQNPRHLVRRRGQEARLRCSPMKGHSHVYWYRQLPEEGLKFMVYLQKENIIDESGMPKERFSAEFPKEGPSILRIQQVVRGDSAAYFCASSPNQNTEAFFGQGTRLTVV.

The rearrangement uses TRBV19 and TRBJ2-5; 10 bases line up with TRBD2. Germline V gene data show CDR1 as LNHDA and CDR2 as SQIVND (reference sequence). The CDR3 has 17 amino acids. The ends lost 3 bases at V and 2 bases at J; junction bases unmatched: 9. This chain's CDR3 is CASSMEASGGLQETQYF. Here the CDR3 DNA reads TGTGCCAGTAGTATGGAGGCTAGCGGGGGTTTACAAGAGACCCAGTACTTC.